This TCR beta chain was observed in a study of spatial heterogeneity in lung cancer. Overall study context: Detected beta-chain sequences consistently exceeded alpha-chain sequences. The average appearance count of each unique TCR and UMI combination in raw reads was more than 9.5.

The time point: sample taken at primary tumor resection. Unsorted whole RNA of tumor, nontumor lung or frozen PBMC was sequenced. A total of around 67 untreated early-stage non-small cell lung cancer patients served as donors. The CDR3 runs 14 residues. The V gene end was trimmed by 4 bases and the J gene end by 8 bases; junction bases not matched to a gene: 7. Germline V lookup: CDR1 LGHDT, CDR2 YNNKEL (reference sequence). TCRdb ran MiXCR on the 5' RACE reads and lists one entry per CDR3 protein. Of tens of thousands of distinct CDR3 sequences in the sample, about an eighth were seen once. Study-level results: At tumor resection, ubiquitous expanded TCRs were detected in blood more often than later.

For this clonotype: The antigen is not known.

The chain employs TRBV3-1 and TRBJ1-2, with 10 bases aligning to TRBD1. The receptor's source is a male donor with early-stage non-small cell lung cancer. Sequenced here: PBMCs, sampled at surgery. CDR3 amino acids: CASSRGQGSGGYTF. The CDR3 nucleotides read TGTGCCAGCAGCCGGGGACAGGGGTCTGGAGGCTACACCTTC.